This record looks at one T cell receptor (beta chain) sequence and its context. The data derive from a study of blood T cell repertoires in COVID-19. Looking at the study overall: T cells, B-cell-depleted T cells, or PBMCs provided the cDNA or gDNA that served as material.

In the original processing: Reference gene primer amplification gave nucleated cell count estimates. TCRdb keeps only in-frame clones here, not all; method: immunoSEQ multiplex PCR. The V and J calls and clone size are taken from that table; D and trimming were inferred from the DNA. The profile covers tens of thousands of clones, with around 80% appearing a single time and 20% to 25% taken by the ten largest. The germline CDR1 and CDR2 sequences are MNHEY and SMNVEV (reference sequence). Between the trimmed V and J ends, which lost 3 bases and 8 bases, there was a span of 13 bases. The CDR3 sequence is 13 residues long.

The gene calls are TRBV27 and TRBJ1-1, with D possibly TRBD1 on 5 matching bases. Sequencing was done on a sample of peripheral blood. This receptor was taken from a human donor in a cohort sampled during active COVID-19. CDR3 amino acids: CASSFLGGSEAFF. CDR3 DNA: TGTGCCAGCAGTTTCCTCGGGGGATCAGAAGCTTTCTTT.